The 3 T cell receptor beta chains given below trace back to one sample, sequenced in a study of CD8+ T cells in alopecia areata. Treatment noted: oral pan-JAK inhibitor, 5-10 mg twice daily. RNA extraction was followed by reverse transcription into cDNA, which acted as the sequencing template. The assay was immunoSEQ multiplex PCR, and TCRdb's table has in-frame clones only and misses some. The data show about 200,000 clones, with under 40% seen just once and around 0.48% held by the top ten. The input for sequencing was CD4+ T cells sorted from blood, taken at roughly week 30, from a patient treated with tofacitinib. The receptor set was obtained from a human donor with alopecia areata.

This clone came up a few times. In nucleotides, the CDR3 is TGCGCCAGCAGCTCCGGGGGTACTGGGGCCAACGTCCTGACTTTC. This sequence encodes CASSSGGTGANVLTF. The chain couples TRBV5-1 to TRBJ2-6; weak D call: TRBD2 (6 bases). The CDR3 sequence is 15 residues long. Germline CDR1 and CDR2: SGHRS and YFSETQ. Trimming took off 3 bases at V and 2 bases at J, with 9 bases between the two ends.

This clone was seen a single time. The V and J genes are TRBV9 and TRBJ1-2, with 10 bases that match TRBD1. The germline V gene encodes CDR1 SGDLS and CDR2 YYNGEE. V trimming: 3 bases; J trimming: 8 bases; junction bases outside the gene matches: 10. This CDR3 is built from 15 residues. DNA for the CDR3: TGTGCCAGCAGCGAGGGGACAGGGGCCGTCCTAGGCTACACCTTC. Translated: CASSEGTGAVLGYTF.

Only a few counts were recorded for this clone. This CDR3 is CASSPRLGGENTEAFF. Written as DNA, the CDR3 is TGTGCCAGCAGCCCACGTCTGGGGGGCGAGAACACTGAAGCTTTCTTT. The chain joins TRBV7-9 to TRBJ1-1; D is perhaps TRBD1 (6 bases). This CDR3 spans 16 amino acids. Germline V CDR1 and CDR2: SEHNR, FQNEAQ (reference sequence). Trimming stripped 5 bases from V and 1 base from J, with 17 bases between.